This T cell receptor beta chain was recorded in a study of cytomegalovirus exposure and HLA in healthy donors. CDR1 and CDR2 (germline): SNHLY, FYNNEI. CDR3 size: 13 residues. Trimming took 7 bases from V and 3 from J, leaving 12 bases between them. Primers: 60 Vbeta forward and 13 Jbeta reverse. Clones were read by immunoSEQ multiplex PCR, and TCRdb kept only the in-frame ones, dropping some. Of around 130,000 clones in the sample, around 80% were seen once. This clone came up a few times. The sequence came from a man aged 45-60 years in good health and CMV-seronegative. The sample was PBMCs. The chain couples TRBV2 to TRBJ1-1, with D maybe TRBD1 (5 bases). The CDR3 region is CASKREGDTEAFF. The CDR3 nucleotides read TGTGCCAGCAAAAGGGAAGGGGACACTGAAGCTTTCTTT.